These 16 T cell receptor beta chains came from one sample sequenced in a study of blood T cell repertoires in COVID-19. The table came from immunoSEQ multiplex PCR; TCRdb's copy has only in-frame clones and leaves some out. The sample includes 200,000 to 250,000 clones, 75% to 85% of them seen just once. Sequenced material: PBMCs or T cells enriched from blood (not recorded which). These receptors were taken from a middle-aged man who had recovered from COVID-19.

V usage is TRBV12-3 or TRBV12-4 and J usage is TRBJ1-1; D is perhaps TRBD1 (6 bases). Trimming pared 1 base from V and 10 bases from J, leaving 7 bases between. The CDR3 consists of 11 residues. The CDR3: CASSLEGGAFF. The CDR3, as DNA: TGTGCCAGCAGTTTAGAAGGGGGAGCTTTCTTT.

This chain connects TRBV5-1 to TRBJ2-5, with 7 bases that match TRBD1. CDR3 length equals 13 residues. Per germline, CDR1 SGHRS and CDR2 YFSETQ. J lost 5 bases, V lost 2 bases, and 3 bases had no gene match. Here the CDR3 DNA reads TGCGCCAGCAGCTTCACAGGGGAGGAGACCCAGTACTTC. Encoded protein: CASSFTGEETQYF.

The V call is TRBV9, the J call TRBJ2-7; D remains ambiguous. Trimming cost V 0 bases and J 7 bases, with 14 bases left between them. The CDR3 has 14 residues. Per the germline V gene, CDR1 is SGDLS and CDR2 is YYNGEE. CDR3 DNA: TGTGCCAGCAGCGTAGGAGGATTTTTTGGGGAGCAGTACTTC. It codes for CASSVGGFFGEQYF.

The V gene is TRBV5-6, the J gene TRBJ1-2, with D possibly being TRBD1 (5 bases). CDR1 is SGHDT, CDR2 YYEEEE, per germline. This CDR3 region has 15 residues. Trimming stripped 5 bases from V and 8 bases from J, with 22 bases between. The CDR3 loop reads CASRIGHDLRGGYTF. Here the CDR3 DNA reads TGTGCCAGCAGGATCGGACACGATCTCCGGGGGGGCTACACCTTC.

The chain combines TRBV19 with TRBJ1-2; D gene ambiguous. Trimming stripped 7 bases from V and 0 bases from J, with 15 bases between. The CDR3 length is 15 residues. The germline gives CDR1 LNHDA, CDR2 SQIVND (reference sequence). This CDR3 is CASTYPGRSNYGYTF. The CDR3 region has the DNA TGTGCCAGTACCTACCCGGGGAGGTCTAACTATGGCTACACCTTC.

This clone was observed a handful of times. Relative to the germline gene, one junction end is altered; a read error may explain this. This chain uses TRBV10-2 with TRBJ1-2; D is possibly TRBD1 (5 bases). Germline loops: CDR1 WSHSY, CDR2 SAAADI. The CDR3 has 13 amino acids. CDR3 DNA: TGCGCCAGCAGTGAGTCCGCCCAGGGCTCGGTCGCCTTC. It encodes CASSESAQGSVAF.

The V call is TRBV11-2, the J call TRBJ1-1; the D is unclear. Germline V gene sequence: CDR1 SGHAT, CDR2 FQNNGV. Trimming removed 5 bases at V and 0 bases at J, with 16 bases between. The CDR3 has 16 residues. CDR3 sequence (DNA): TGTGCCAGCAGCCCCCGGGTCCGAAGGTTGAACACTGAAGCTTTCTTT. Translated: CASSPRVRRLNTEAFF.

This clone was recorded only once. The chain carries TRBV18 and TRBJ2-1; 12 bases line up with TRBD2. From germline, CDR1 is KGHSH and CDR2 LQKENI. The CDR3 has 15 amino acids. Unmatched junction bases numbered 5, after V lost 4 bases and J lost 7 bases. The CDR3 DNA reads as TGTGCCAGCTCACACGGACTAGCGGGGATGAATGAGCAGTTCTTC. Amino acids: CASSHGLAGMNEQFF.

This clone was found once. V and J are TRBV3-1 (or the pseudogene TRBV3-2) and TRBJ2-1; 10 bases align to TRBD2. V shed 4 bases, J shed 9 bases, and the junction held 9 bases outside the gene matches. This CDR3 is built from 15 residues. Germline-derived CDR1 and CDR2 are LGHDT and YNNKEL (reference sequence). The CDR3 loop reads CASSLWSGGAGEQFF. CDR3 DNA: TGTGCCAGCAGCCTTTGGAGCGGGGGGGCTGGTGAGCAGTTCTTC.

This clone was counted a few times. This chain links TRBV30 with TRBJ2-7, with TRBD2 matching over 13 bases. This CDR3 is 17 amino acids long. The junction had 6 bases not matched to a gene; V was cut back by 1 base and J by 0 bases. Per germline, CDR1 GTSNPN and CDR2 SVGIG (reference sequence). The CDR3 here is CAWSDRTSGRGSYEQYF. The CDR3 DNA reads TGTGCCTGGAGTGACCGGACTAGCGGGAGAGGCTCCTACGAGCAGTACTTC.

The chain joins TRBV5-1 to TRBJ2-1; 7 bases align to TRBD1. Germline CDR1 SGHRS, CDR2 YFSETQ. This CDR3 has 16 amino acids. The V and J ends lost 5 bases and 0 bases, in that order; junction bases with no gene match: 8. The CDR3 protein is CASRPSGQSSYNEQFF. In nucleotides, the CDR3 is TGCGCCAGCAGACCCTCGGGACAGAGCTCCTACAATGAGCAGTTCTTC.

This clone was seen a few times. The J gene is TRBJ1-1, the V gene TRBV14; TRBD1 might be the D (5 bases). The V gene's germline CDR1 is SGHDN and CDR2 FVKESK. CDR3 size: 13 residues. V gave up 5 bases and J gave up 3 bases, with 10 bases separating them. For the CDR3, the DNA is TGTGCCAGCAGCGGACAATCGTACACTGAAGCTTTCTTT. It encodes CASSGQSYTEAFF.

The chain couples TRBV7-2 to TRBJ1-1; unclear D gene. CDR1 is SGHTA, CDR2 FQGNSA, per germline. The CDR3 covers 14 residues. Trimming removed 3 bases from V and 6 bases from J, with 14 bases in between. This CDR3 reads CASSLTPGNAEAFF. CDR3 bases: TGTGCCAGCAGCTTGACACCTGGAAACGCTGAAGCTTTCTTT.

The chain combines TRBV4-2 with TRBJ1-1; 8 bases agree with TRBD1. Looked up from germline, CDR1 is LGHNA and CDR2 is YNFKEQ. The CDR3 runs to 17 residues. The ends lost 8 bases at V and 5 bases at J; junction bases unmatched: 19. The CDR3 sequence is CASLSSWTRGPNTEAFF. The DNA of the CDR3 is TGTGCCAGCCTCTCCTCGTGGACCAGGGGGCCTAATACTGAAGCTTTCTTT.

The count of this clone is one. The chain carries TRBV28 and TRBJ1-3; the D gene is possibly TRBD1 (5 bases). Germline assignment: CDR1 MDHEN and CDR2 SYDVKM. The CDR3 covers 15 residues. V was cut by 7 bases and J by 0 bases, with 13 bases left in between. The CDR3 region has the DNA TGTGCCAGCATAGGGGCCTCGAACTCTGGAAACACCATATATTTT. Translation gives CASIGASNSGNTIYF.

The rearrangement links TRBV5-1 to TRBJ1-3, with D possibly TRBD1 on 6 matching bases. CDR3 size: 17 residues. Germline-derived CDR1 and CDR2 are SGHRS and YFSETQ. V lost 3 bases, J lost 0 bases, and 16 bases lay in between. CDR3 loop: CASSSSFTGFSGNTIYF. The CDR3, as DNA: TGCGCCAGCAGCTCCTCATTCACAGGGTTCTCTGGAAACACCATATATTTT.